This TCR beta chain was captured by sequencing in a study of blood T cell repertoires in COVID-19. Study as a whole: The study drew acute and convalescent COVID-19 samples from the United States, Italy and Spain.

Study processing details: Reference gene primers were amplified, and this amplification served to estimate nucleated cell counts. Using immunoSEQ multiplex PCR, the repertoire was profiled, and TCRdb retains in-frame clones only, with some absent. V, J and clone size are taken as reported in that table, and D and trimming were inferred from the DNA itself. Here the sample spans approximately 400,000 clones, 90% to 95% being singletons. This clone was found once. Between the trimmed V and J ends, which lost 4 bases and 7 bases, there was a span of 19 bases. Germline lookup yields CDR1 LNHDA and CDR2 SQIVND (reference sequence). The CDR3 is 15 amino acids.

Specimen: PBMCs or T cells enriched from blood (not recorded which). This TCR was sampled from a woman aged 40 to 50 who had been exposed to COVID-19. The gene calls are TRBV19 and TRBJ1-1; a weak D match, TRBD1 (5 bases). In DNA, the CDR3 is TGTGCCAGTAGTACTTTGACAGTCCCCTACGTTGAAGCTTTCTTT. It yields the protein CASSTLTVPYVEAFF.